One sample yielded the 24 T cell receptor beta chains listed below, sequenced in a study of blood T cell repertoires in COVID-19. Assay used: immunoSEQ multiplex PCR; TCRdb lists only in-frame clones, some missing. This sample has tens of thousands of clones, with about four fifths found just once. Sequenced: peripheral blood. The receptors shown here come from a woman older than 75 with COVID-19, enrolled during active disease.

This clone was seen a single time. V usage is TRBV24-1 and J usage is TRBJ2-7; 7 bases agree with TRBD1. Germline V gene lookup returns CDR1 KGHDR and CDR2 SFDVKD. The CDR3 sequence is 13 residues long. After removal of 3 bases from V and 7 bases from J, the junction contained 5 bases not matched to a gene. CDR3 sequence: CATSDADRQEQYF. DNA of the CDR3: TGTGCCACCAGTGATGCGGACAGGCAGGAGCAGTACTTC.

This chain connects TRBV10-3 to TRBJ1-4, with TRBD1 as a possible D gene (6 bases). Trimming removed 0 bases from V and 4 bases from J, with 9 bases in between. CDR1 and CDR2 (germline): ENHRY, SYGVKD. This CDR3 has 15 residues. The CDR3 coding sequence is TGTGCCATCAGTGAGTCCGGGACACGTAATGAAAAACTGTTTTTT. This codes for CAISESGTRNEKLFF.

The genes are TRBV7-3 and TRBJ2-3, with 13 bases aligning to TRBD2. In germline, CDR1 is SGHTA, CDR2 FQGTGA. This CDR3 is 18 amino acids long. Losses at the gene ends were 3 bases for V and 2 bases for J; bases not matched to a gene: 8. The chain's CDR3 is CASSFYPGTSGTTDTQYF. The CDR3 DNA reads TGTGCCAGCAGCTTCTATCCCGGGACTAGCGGGACCACAGATACGCAGTATTTT.

This chain links TRBV7-2 with TRBJ2-1; D not certain. The CDR3 has 14 amino acids. V was cut by 3 bases and J by 3 bases, with 9 bases left in between. Germline V gene lookup returns CDR1 SGHTA and CDR2 FQGNSA. Here the CDR3 DNA reads TGTGCCAGCAGCTTCCATTACAACTACAATGAGCAGTTCTTC. This gives the protein CASSFHYNYNEQFF.

This clone was counted a few times. V gene TRBV5-8 combines with J gene TRBJ1-3; 9 bases align to TRBD1. The CDR3 loop spans 15 amino acids. Germline CDR1 SGHTS, CDR2 YDEGEE. V shed 5 bases and J 2 bases; nucleotides not matched to a gene: 5. CDR3 in DNA: TGTGCCAGCAGTTATACAGGGGGCCCTGGAAACACCATATATTTT. Translated: CASSYTGGPGNTIYF.

V gene TRBV19 combines with J gene TRBJ1-1; 9 positions match TRBD1. J was trimmed by 1 base and V by 3 bases; bases with no gene match: 12. Germline CDR1 reads LNHDA; CDR2 reads SQIVND (reference sequence). The CDR3 totals 18 residues. As DNA, the CDR3 is TGTGCCAGTAGTATGAGGGCACAGGGGGCTTGGGGGAACACTGAAGCTTTCTTT. It yields the protein CASSMRAQGAWGNTEAFF.

J is TRBJ1-4 and V is TRBV7-6; 9 bases line up with TRBD1. The germline V gene has CDR1 SGHVS and CDR2 FNYEAQ. Trimming removed 4 bases from V and 5 bases from J; junction bases left unmatched: 8. The CDR3 contains 16 residues. As DNA, the CDR3 is TGTGCCAGCAGCTCCGGATCTGGGACAGGGAATGAAAAACTGTTTTTT. Amino acids: CASSSGSGTGNEKLFF.

The chain recombines TRBV28 with TRBJ1-2; no clear D. Germline V gives CDR1 MDHEN, CDR2 SYDVKM. The ends were cut back, 5 bases at V and 4 bases at J, with 14 bases in the middle. The length of the CDR3 is 14 residues. The CDR3 reads CASSPGWQVYGYTF. For the CDR3, the DNA is TGTGCCAGCAGTCCCGGTTGGCAGGTCTATGGCTACACCTTC.

V gene TRBV7-3 combines with J gene TRBJ1-2; possibly TRBD1 for D (5 bases). This CDR3 is 15 amino acids long. From germline, CDR1 is SGHTA and CDR2 FQGTGA. The V end lost 2 bases, the J end lost 3 bases, and 13 bases lay between the germline ends. The CDR3 DNA is TGTGCCAGCAGCTTAGGGGTAGGGGTAGACTATGGCTACACCTTC. This sequence encodes CASSLGVGVDYGYTF.

This sequence joins TRBV9 and TRBJ2-2; tentative D call: TRBD2 (6 bases). The CDR3 runs to 16 residues. V shed 4 bases and J shed 3 bases, with 16 bases lying between them. Germline loops: CDR1 SGDLS, CDR2 YYNGEE. In DNA, the CDR3 is TGTGCCAGCAGCCTAGTAGCGGTCTCGGACACCGGGGAGCTGTTTTTT. Its protein is CASSLVAVSDTGELFF.

The chain is built from TRBV6-1 and TRBJ1-5; a possible D gene is TRBD1 (5 bases). V was shortened by 6 bases and J by 1 base, with 16 bases between the two germline ends. The germline CDR1 and CDR2 sequences are MNHNS and SASEGT. The CDR3 covers 16 residues. CDR3 in DNA: TGTGCCAGCAGCGAAACATCAGGGTACAGCAATCAGCCCCAGCATTTT. This sequence encodes CASSETSGYSNQPQHF.

This clone has just a few counts. The chain links TRBV9 to TRBJ2-2; D is ambiguous. Germline V CDR1 and CDR2: SGDLS, YYNGEE. The CDR3 contains 14 residues. Deletions cut 4 bases from V and 2 bases from J, with 9 bases between. The CDR3 DNA sequence: TGTGCCAGCAGCCGACTGTTTAACACCGGGGAGCTGTTTTTT. This gives the protein CASSRLFNTGELFF.

This clone has a single count. This chain uses TRBV5-4 with TRBJ1-1; a weak D match, TRBD1 (5 bases). Trimming shortened V by 2 bases and J by 6 bases, and 14 bases separated the two germline ends. Per the germline V gene, CDR1 is SGHNT and CDR2 is YYREEE (reference sequence). CDR3 size: 14 residues. The CDR3 nucleotides read TGTGCCAGCAGCTTTGACAGATCAAACGCTGAAGCTTTCTTT. This gives the protein CASSFDRSNAEAFF.

The rearrangement links TRBV6-4 to TRBJ2-2; no clear D gene. The CDR3 consists of 14 residues. Germline V gene lookup returns CDR1 MRHNA and CDR2 SNTAGT. V lost 0 bases, J lost 3 bases, and 5 bases lay in between. DNA of the CDR3: TGTGCCAGCAGTGACTCGGCTGACACCGGGGAGCTGTTTTTT. Its protein product is CASSDSADTGELFF.

The chain has TRBV5-1 and TRBJ2-3, with D perhaps TRBD2 (5 bases). The germline V gene has CDR1 SGHRS and CDR2 YFSETQ. The CDR3 sequence is 16 residues long. V lost 0 bases to trimming and J lost 0 bases, with 11 bases between them. CDR3 DNA: TGCGCCAGCAGCTTGGCTCCGGGATCTAGCACAGATACGCAGTATTTT. This translates into CASSLAPGSSTDTQYF.

A remark on this clone: Distinct nucleotide sequences in the sample also encode this CDR3. V usage is TRBV18 and J usage is TRBJ1-1; weak D call: TRBD1 (5 bases). The CDR3 is 14 amino acids. The V end lost 2 bases, the J end lost 5 bases, and 12 bases lay between the germline ends. Germline V gene data show CDR1 as KGHSH and CDR2 as LQKENI. The CDR3 is CASSPGQGSTEAFF. The CDR3 DNA sequence: TGTGCCAGCTCACCAGGGCAGGGTAGTACTGAAGCTTTCTTT.

The chain uses TRBV4-1 and TRBJ2-1; 11 nucleotides align to TRBD2. There are 16 residues in the CDR3. The J segment lost 4 bases and the V segment lost 3 bases, leaving 5 bases of the junction unmatched. Per germline, CDR1 MGHRA and CDR2 YSYEKL. The CDR3 reads CASSHALAGEYNEQFF. In DNA, the CDR3 is TGCGCCAGCAGCCACGCACTAGCGGGAGAATACAATGAGCAGTTCTTC.

J is TRBJ2-1 and V is TRBV11-2, with TRBD2 matching 13 bases. The V gene end was trimmed by 4 bases and the J gene end by 7 bases; junction bases not matched to a gene: 4. The CDR3 contains 15 residues. From germline, CDR1 is SGHAT and CDR2 FQNNGV. The CDR3: CASSSGLAGINEQFF. DNA for the CDR3: TGTGCCAGCAGCTCGGGACTAGCGGGAATAAATGAGCAGTTCTTC. Together with reference TRBV11-2 and TRBJ2-1, the CDR3 gives the full variable domain: EAGVAQSPRYKIIEKRQSVAFWCNPISGHATLYWYQQILGQGPKLLIQFQNNGVVDDSQLPKDRFSAERLKGVDSTLKIQPAKLEDSAVYLCASSSGLAGINEQFFGPGTRLTVL.

The CDR3 bases are TGTGCCAGCAGTACAGGGGACTCTGGAAACACCATATATTTT. Amino acid sequence: CASSTGDSGNTIYF. The chain couples TRBV7-9 to TRBJ1-3; 7 positions match TRBD1. Germline values: CDR1 SEHNR, CDR2 FQNEAQ (reference sequence). The CDR3 is 14 residues long. After removal of 6 bases from V and 0 bases from J, the junction contained 2 bases not matched to a gene. Complete variable domain (other parts from reference TRBV7-9 and TRBJ1-3): DTGVSQNPRHKITKRGQNVTFRCDPISEHNRLYWYRQTLGQGPEFLTYFQNEAQLEKSRLLSDRFSAERPKGSFSTLEIQRTEQGDSAMYLCASSTGDSGNTIYFGEGSWLTVV.

This clone has more than one count but fewer than ten. Written as DNA, the CDR3 is TGTGCCAGCAGCGCACGGGACAGGCCCACTGAAGCTTTCTTT. This gives the protein CASSARDRPTEAFF. The chain recombines TRBV7-9 with TRBJ1-1, with TRBD1 matching over 8 bases. CDR3 length equals 14 residues. The ends lost 5 bases at V and 4 bases at J; junction bases unmatched: 6. Looked up from germline, CDR1 is SEHNR and CDR2 is FQNEAQ (reference sequence).

The gene calls are TRBV19 and TRBJ1-6; perhaps TRBD1 as D (5 bases). This CDR3 is built from 17 residues. Trimming took 6 bases from V and 0 from J, leaving 15 bases between them. Germline V gene sequence: CDR1 LNHDA, CDR2 SQIVND (reference sequence). The CDR3 spells CASRRDGESSYNSPLHF. The CDR3 DNA reads as TGTGCCAGTAGGCGGGACGGCGAGAGCTCCTATAATTCACCCCTCCACTTT.

V is TRBV12-5 and J is TRBJ2-7; D is uncertain. Trimming removed 4 bases at V and 0 bases at J, with 13 bases between. Germline-derived CDR1 and CDR2 are LGHNT and FRNRAP. The CDR3 has 15 residues. The CDR3 sequence is CASGSTTGFSYEQYF. The DNA for the CDR3 is TGTGCTAGTGGTTCCACGACGGGTTTCTCCTACGAGCAGTACTTC. Filled out from reference TRBV12-5 and TRBJ2-7, the complete variable domain reads DARVTQTPRHKVTEMGQEVTMRCQPILGHNTVFWYRQTMMQGLELLAYFRNRAPLDDSGMPKDRFSAEMPDATLATLKIQPSEPRDSAVYFCASGSTTGFSYEQYFGPGTRLTVT.

The chain uses TRBV5-4 and TRBJ2-2; D might be TRBD2 (5 bases). The CDR3 spans 14 residues. Germline V CDR1 and CDR2: SGHNT, YYREEE (reference sequence). Between the trimmed V and J ends, which lost 4 bases and 1 base, there was a span of 8 bases. DNA for the CDR3: TGTGCCAGCAGCAGGGAGAGGAACACCGGGGAGCTGTTTTTT. Protein product: CASSRERNTGELFF.

The V call is TRBV6-5, the J call TRBJ1-2, with TRBD1 as a possible D gene (5 bases). The V gene's germline CDR1 is MNHEY and CDR2 SVGAGI. The CDR3 runs 14 residues. V lost 0 bases and J lost 6, with 11 bases in between. The CDR3 DNA sequence: TGTGCCAGCAGTTACTCGGGGCCAGGGAATGGCTACACCTTC. Translation gives CASSYSGPGNGYTF.